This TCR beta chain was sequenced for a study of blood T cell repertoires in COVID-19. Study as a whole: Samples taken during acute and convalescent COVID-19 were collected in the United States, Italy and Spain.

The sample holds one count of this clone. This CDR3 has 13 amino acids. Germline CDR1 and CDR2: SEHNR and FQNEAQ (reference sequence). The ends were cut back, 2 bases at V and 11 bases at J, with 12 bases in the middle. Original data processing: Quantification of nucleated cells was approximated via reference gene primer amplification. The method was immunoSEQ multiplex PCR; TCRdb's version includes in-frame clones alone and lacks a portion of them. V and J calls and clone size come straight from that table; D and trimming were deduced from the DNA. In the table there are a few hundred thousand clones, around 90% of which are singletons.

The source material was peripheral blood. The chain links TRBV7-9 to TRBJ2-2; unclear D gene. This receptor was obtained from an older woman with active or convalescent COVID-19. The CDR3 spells CASSLTVPPELFF. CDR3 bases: TGTGCCAGCAGCTTAACGGTCCCCCCTGAGCTGTTTTTT.